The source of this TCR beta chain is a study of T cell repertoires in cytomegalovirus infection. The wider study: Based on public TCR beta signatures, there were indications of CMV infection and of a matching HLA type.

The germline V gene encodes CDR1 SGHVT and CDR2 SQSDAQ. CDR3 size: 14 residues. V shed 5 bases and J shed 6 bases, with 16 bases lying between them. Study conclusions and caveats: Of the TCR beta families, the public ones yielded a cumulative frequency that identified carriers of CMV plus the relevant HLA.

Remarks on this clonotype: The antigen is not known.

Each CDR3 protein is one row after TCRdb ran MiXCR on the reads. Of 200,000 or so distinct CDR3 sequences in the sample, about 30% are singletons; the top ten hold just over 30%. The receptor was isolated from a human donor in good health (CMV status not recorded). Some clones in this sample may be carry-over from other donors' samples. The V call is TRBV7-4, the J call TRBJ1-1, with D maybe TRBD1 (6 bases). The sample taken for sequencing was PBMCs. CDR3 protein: CASSMDGQSSEAFF. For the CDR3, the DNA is TGTGCCAGCAGCATGGACGGACAGAGCTCTGAAGCTTTCTTT.